A selection of T cell receptor delta chains follows, all from one sample in a study of Vδ1+ human thymocytes. TCRdb re-called clones from the multiplex PCR reads via CATT. The sample has about 73,000 delta-chain clones; around 35% are singletons. The sample was Vdelta1+ gamma-delta thymocytes from the thymus. These receptors all come from a boy less than two years old who had congenital heart surgery. CDR3s include the opening cysteine and the closing phenylalanine or tryptophan. D genes are given only for firm matches. For some rows the clone size is stated as once, few or many, or as a class when expanded; others skip it.

j_call | d_call | clone_size | v_call | cdr3_length | cdr3_aa | cdr3_nt
TRDJ1 | TRDD3 | NA | TRDV1 | 23 | CALGALGGSSNGLGDWYTDKLIF | TGTGCTCTTGGGGCCCTGGGGGGGTCTTCAAACGGCCTGGGGGATTGGTACACCGATAAACTCATCTTT
TRDJ1 | NA | NA | TRDV1 | 17 | CALGNSKAHTRYPKLIF | TGTGCTCTTGGGAACAGCAAAGCGCACACCCGCTATCCCAAACTCATCTTT
TRDJ1 | TRDD3 | few | TRDV1 | 21 | CALGERRGGWGIRKGTDKLIF | TGTGCTCTTGGGGAACGACGAGGTGGCTGGGGGATACGGAAGGGCACCGATAAACTCATCTTT
TRDJ1 | TRDD3 | few | TRDV1 | 25 | CALGELGLTLVLGDAIPPLTDKLIF | TGTGCTCTTGGGGAACTAGGGCTTACGCTTGTACTGGGGGACGCCATACCTCCCCTCACCGATAAACTCATCTTT
TRDJ1 | NA | few | TRDV1 | 15 | CALGEPVSRTDKLIF | TGTGCTCTTGGGGAACCCGTGAGCCGTACCGATAAACTCATCTTT
TRDJ1 | TRDD3 | NA | TRDV1 | 17 | CALGEWYWGTYTDKLIF | TGTGCTCTTGGGGAATGGTACTGGGGGACCTACACCGATAAACTCATCTTT
TRDJ1 | TRDD3 | NA | TRDV1 | 22 | CALGGLAKPHTGGYAAIHKLIF | TGTGCTCTTGGGGGGTTGGCCAAACCCCATACTGGGGGATACGCGGCGATCCATAAACTCATCTTT
TRDJ1 | TRDD3 | NA | TRDV1 | 18 | CALGEARTGGYAFHKLIF | TGTGCTCTTGGGGAAGCCCGAACTGGGGGATACGCATTTCATAAACTCATCTTT
TRDJ1 | TRDD2 | NA | TRDV1 | 18 | CALGVQPFLLSGADKLIF | TGTGCTCTTGGGGTCCAACCCTTCCTTCTCTCGGGCGCCGATAAACTCATCTTC
TRDJ1 | NA | NA | TRDV1 | 18 | CALGARPTRWVGVRKLIF | TGTGCTCTTGGGGCCAGGCCTACCCGGTGGGTGGGGGTCCGTAAGCTCATCTTT
TRDJ1 | TRDD3 | few | TRDV1 | 21 | CALGEHLVTPLRGIRTDKLIF | TGTGCTCTTGGGGAACACCTTGTCACACCACTACGGGGGATACGCACCGATAAACTCATCTTT
TRDJ1 | TRDD3 | few | TRDV1 | 17 | CALWSMSGDTYTDKLIF | TGTGCTCTTTGGTCCATGTCTGGGGATACGTACACCGATAAACTCATCTTT
TRDJ1 | NA | once | TRDV1 | 16 | CALGEEAGGFTDKLIF | TGTGCTCTTGGGGAAGAGGCTGGTGGATTCACCGATAAACTCATCTTT
TRDJ1 | TRDD3 | NA | TRDV1 | 22 | CALGEAPTRYWGPIDFTDKLIF | TGTGCTCTTGGGGAAGCACCTACGAGGTACTGGGGGCCCATTGACTTTACCGATAAACTCATCTTT
TRDJ1 | NA | NA | TRDV1 | 16 | CALGEWLPGEVDKLIF | TGTGCTCTTGGGGAATGGCTTCCTGGGGAGGTCGATAAACTCATCTTT
TRDJ1 | TRDD3 | NA | TRDV1 | 23 | CALGELDHPGLGDTPLYTDKLIF | TGTGCTCTTGGGGAACTAGACCATCCCGGGCTGGGGGATACACCCTTGTACACCGATAAACTCATCTTT
TRDJ1 | NA | NA | TRDV1 | 18 | CALGKHLPKYWGSDKLIF | TGTGCTCTTGGGAAACACCTTCCTAAGTACTGGGGGAGCGATAAACTCATCTTT
TRDJ1 | TRDD3 | NA | TRDV1 | 19 | CALGERFLPRGYAADKLIF | TGTGCTCTTGGGGAACGCTTCCTTCCCCGGGGATACGCGGCCGATAAACTCATCTTT
TRDJ1 | NA | NA | TRDV1 | 16 | CALGEPVPGKGRKLIF | TGTGCTCTTGGAGAACCAGTCCCTGGGAAAGGGAGGAAACTCATCTTT
TRDJ1 | TRDD3 | NA | TRDV2 | 18 | CATPLTGGPFPYTDKLIF | TGTGCCACCCCTCTGACTGGGGGACCGTTCCCCTACACCGATAAACTCATCTTT
TRDJ1 | TRDD3 | NA | TRDV1 | 19 | CALGPILSPGTGGPDKLIF | TGTGCTCTTGGGCCCATCCTCTCCCCGGGGACTGGGGGGCCCGATAAACTCATCTTT
TRDJ1 | NA | few | TRDV1 | 22 | CALGLRKGIFLNSGGFTDKLIF | TGTGCTCTTGGGCTTCGAAAAGGTATTTTCCTCAACTCCGGGGGTTTCACCGATAAACTCATCTTT
TRDJ1 | NA | many | TRDV2 | 16 | CACDTMEAADTDKLIF | TGTGCCTGTGACACCATGGAAGCCGCCGACACCGATAAACTCATCTTT
TRDJ1 | TRDD3 | NA | TRDV1 | 20 | CALGERVPIVWGTNTDKLIF | TGTGCTCTTGGGGAACGTGTTCCTATCGTCTGGGGGACCAACACCGATAAACTCATCTTT
TRDJ1 | TRDD3 | NA | TRDV2 | 16 | CACATGNWGIRRGLIF | TGTGCCTGTGCCACCGGGAACTGGGGGATACGACGAGGACTCATCTTT
TRDJ1 | TRDD2 | few | TRDV1 | 19 | CALGEYLPIPGAYTDKLIF | TGTGCTCTTGGGGAATACCTTCCTATCCCAGGGGCGTACACCGATAAACTCATCTTT
TRDJ1 | TRDD3 | NA | TRDV1 | 26 | CALGGQACYADARVLGDNGGTDKLIF | TGTGCTCTTGGGGGGCAGGCTTGCTACGCAGACGCCCGCGTACTGGGGGATAATGGGGGCACCGATAAACTCATCTTT
TRDJ1 | TRDD3 | many | TRDV2 | 20 | CACDTGLLPLGEVKTDKLIF | TGTGCCTGTGACACCGGGCTTCTACCTCTGGGGGAAGTGAAGACCGATAAACTCATCTTT
TRDJ1 | NA | few | TRDV1 | 20 | CALGTGLLSSLRGYTDKLIF | TGTGCTCTTGGGACTGGCCTTCTTTCTTCTTTGCGAGGTTACACCGATAAACTCATCTTT
TRDJ1 | NA | NA | TRDV1 | 25 | CALGERLGFRVSPGVLRANTDKLIF | TGTGCTCTTGGGGAACGCTTGGGCTTCCGTGTTTCCCCGGGGGTCCTCCGAGCCAACACCGATAAACTCATCTTT
TRDJ1 | NA | NA | TRDV1 | 14 | CALGGPPPRGKLIF | TGTGCTCTTGGGGGGCCTCCCCCTCGAGGGAAACTCATCTTT
TRDJ1 | TRDD3 | medium-sized | TRDV2 | 18 | CACSTPGRLGDTGDKLIF | TGTGCCTGTAGTACGCCAGGGAGACTGGGGGATACTGGCGATAAACTCATCTTT
TRDJ1 | NA | NA | TRDV1 | 20 | CALGDLLFLPILGYTDKLIF | TGTGCTCTTGGGGACCTCCTTTTCCTTCCTATACTGGGGTACACCGATAAACTCATCTTT
TRDJ1 | TRDD3 | NA | TRDV1 | 22 | CALGDFNRSYPRGDKYTDKLIF | TGTGCTCTTGGGGACTTCAACCGCTCTTACCCACGGGGGGATAAGTACACCGATAAACTCATCTTT
TRDJ1 | TRDD3 | NA | TRDV1 | 16 | CALVPYWGIQTDKLIF | TGTGCTCTAGTCCCATACTGGGGGATACAGACCGATAAACTCATCTTT
TRDJ1 | TRDD3 | NA | TRDV1 | 17 | CALGELPSNTGGVKLIF | TGTGCTCTTGGGGAACTCCCCTCCAACACTGGGGGAGTCAAACTCATCTTT
TRDJ1 | TRDD3 | NA | TRDV1 | 17 | CALGERKGIRRSDKLIF | TGTGCTCTTGGGGAACGTAAGGGGATACGAAGATCCGATAAACTCATCTTT
TRDJ1 | TRDD2 | few | TRDV1 | 21 | CALGGPSYPYWGPPYTDKLIF | TGTGCTCTTGGGGGACCTTCCTACCCCTACTGGGGACCCCCCTACACCGATAAACTCATCTTT
TRDJ1 | TRDD3 | few | TRDV1 | 17 | CAQGALPMGDNTDKLIF | TGTGCTCAGGGTGCGCTGCCTATGGGGGATAACACCGATAAACTCATCTTT
TRDJ1 | TRDD2 | few | TRDV2 | 16 | CASPFLPNPDTDKLIF | TGTGCCAGCCCGTTCCTACCGAACCCAGACACCGATAAACTCATCTTT
TRDJ1 | TRDD3 | few | TRDV1 | 14 | CALGLRGITDKLIF | TGTGCTCTTGGTCTACGGGGGATTACCGATAAACTCATCTTT
TRDJ1 | NA | few | TRDV1 | 13 | CALGLFTHSGLIF | TGTGCTCTTGGTCTTTTCACCCATAGCGGACTCATCTTT
TRDJ1 | TRDD3 | few | TRDV1 | 18 | CALGEGSCGGYGTDKLIF | TGTGCTCTTGGAGAAGGGTCTTGTGGGGGATACGGCACCGATAAACTCATCTTT
TRDJ1 | TRDD3 | few | TRDV1 | 14 | CALGVPGGYAKLIF | TGTGCTCTTGGGGTACCTGGGGGATACGCTAAACTCATCTTT
TRDJ1 | NA | NA | TRDV1 | 17 | CALGEGLGRHYTDKLIF | TGTGCTCTTGGGGAAGGGCTAGGTCGCCACTACACCGATAAACTCATCTTT
TRDJ1 | NA | NA | TRDV1 | 21 | CALGELFLRRGITGYTDKLIF | TGTGCTCTTGGGGAACTCTTCCTACGACGGGGGATAACGGGGTACACCGATAAACTCATCTTT
TRDJ1 | TRDD2 | few | TRDV2 | 17 | CACDTHLPTEAGDKLIF | TGTGCCTGTGACACCCACCTTCCTACCGAGGCGGGGGATAAACTCATCTTT
TRDJ1 | NA | NA | TRDV1 | 23 | CALGDPLGGSYGLGDLYTDKLIF | TGTGCTCTTGGGGATCCCCTAGGGGGTTCCTACGGGCTGGGGGACCTGTACACCGATAAACTCATCTTT
TRDJ1 | TRDD3 | NA | TRDV1 | 13 | CALGNWGTDKLIF | TGTGCTCTTGGGAACTGGGGGACCGATAAACTCATCTTT
TRDJ1 | NA | few | TRDV1 | 19 | CALGEALIFRREYTDKLIF | TGTGCTCTTGGGGAGGCACTGATATTCCGACGCGAGTACACCGATAAACTCATCTTT
TRDJ1 | NA | NA | TRDV2 | 15 | CACDGTGKYTDKLIF | TGTGCCTGTGATGGGACTGGGAAGTACACCGATAAACTCATCTTT